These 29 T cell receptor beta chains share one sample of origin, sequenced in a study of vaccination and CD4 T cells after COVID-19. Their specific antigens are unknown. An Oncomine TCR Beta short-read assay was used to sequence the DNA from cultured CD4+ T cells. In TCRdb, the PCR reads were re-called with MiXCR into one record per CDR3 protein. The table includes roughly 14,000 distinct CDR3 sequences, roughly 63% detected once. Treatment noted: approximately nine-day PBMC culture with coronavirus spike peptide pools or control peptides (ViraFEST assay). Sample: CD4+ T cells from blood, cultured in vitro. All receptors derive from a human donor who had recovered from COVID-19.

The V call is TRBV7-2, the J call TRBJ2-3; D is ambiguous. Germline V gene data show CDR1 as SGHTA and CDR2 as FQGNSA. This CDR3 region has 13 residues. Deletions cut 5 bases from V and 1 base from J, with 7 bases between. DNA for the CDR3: TGTGCCAGCAGCCCTAGGGGCACAGATACGCAGTATTTT. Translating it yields CASSPRGTDTQYF.

The CDR3 nucleotides are TGTGCCAGCAGTCGGATATCAGGGGGCTATGGCTACACCTTC. Its translation is CASSRISGGYGYTF. The chain uses TRBV11-1 and TRBJ1-2; the match to TRBD1 covers 7 bases. The germline V gene has CDR1 SGHAT and CDR2 FQDESV (reference sequence). This CDR3 has 14 residues. V shed 6 bases, J shed 4 bases, and the junction held 8 bases outside the gene matches.

This CDR3 reads CASSIGAGSRNTEAFF. The CDR3 coding sequence is TGTGCCAGCAGCATAGGAGCAGGATCTAGGAACACTGAAGCTTTCTTT. The rearrangement uses TRBV7-9 and TRBJ1-1; unclear D gene. This CDR3 is built from 16 residues. The germline V gene encodes CDR1 SEHNR and CDR2 FQNEAQ (reference sequence). Trimming removed 5 bases at V and 1 base at J, with 17 bases between. Together with reference TRBV7-9 and TRBJ1-1, the CDR3 gives the full variable domain: DTGVSQNPRHKITKRGQNVTFRCDPISEHNRLYWYRQTLGQGPEFLTYFQNEAQLEKSRLLSDRFSAERPKGSFSTLEIQRTEQGDSAMYLCASSIGAGSRNTEAFFGQGTRLTVV.

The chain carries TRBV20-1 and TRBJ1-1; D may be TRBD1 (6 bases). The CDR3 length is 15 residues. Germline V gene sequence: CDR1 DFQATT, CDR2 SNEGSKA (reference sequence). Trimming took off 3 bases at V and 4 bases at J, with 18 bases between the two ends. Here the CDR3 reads CSASPAGASGTEAFF. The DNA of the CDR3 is TGCAGTGCTAGTCCCGCGGGGGCCTCGGGCACTGAAGCTTTCTTT.

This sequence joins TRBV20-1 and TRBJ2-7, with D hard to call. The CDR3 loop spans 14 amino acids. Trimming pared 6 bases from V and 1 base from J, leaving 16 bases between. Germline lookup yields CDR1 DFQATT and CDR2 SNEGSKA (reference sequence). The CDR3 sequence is CSAEPRRPSYEQYF. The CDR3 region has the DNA TGCAGTGCCGAGCCGAGACGGCCTTCCTACGAGCAGTACTTC.

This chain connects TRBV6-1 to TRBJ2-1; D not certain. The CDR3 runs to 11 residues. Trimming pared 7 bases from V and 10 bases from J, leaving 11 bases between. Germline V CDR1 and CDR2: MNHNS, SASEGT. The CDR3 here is CASTQGREQFF. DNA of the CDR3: TGTGCCAGCACCCAAGGGCGAGAGCAGTTCTTC.

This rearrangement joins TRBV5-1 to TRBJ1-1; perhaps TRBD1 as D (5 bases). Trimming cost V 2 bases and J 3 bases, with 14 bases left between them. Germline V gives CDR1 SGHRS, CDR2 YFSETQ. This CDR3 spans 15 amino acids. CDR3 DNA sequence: TGCGCCAGCAGCTTCTGGGGGAGGGAGGACACTGAAGCTTTCTTT. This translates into CASSFWGREDTEAFF.

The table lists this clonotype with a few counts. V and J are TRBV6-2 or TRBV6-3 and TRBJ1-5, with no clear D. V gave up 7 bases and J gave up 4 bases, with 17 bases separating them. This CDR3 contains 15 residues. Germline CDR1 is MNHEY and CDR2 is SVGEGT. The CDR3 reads CASKPETPGNQPQHF. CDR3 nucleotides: TGTGCCAGCAAACCCGAAACACCGGGGAATCAGCCCCAGCATTTT.

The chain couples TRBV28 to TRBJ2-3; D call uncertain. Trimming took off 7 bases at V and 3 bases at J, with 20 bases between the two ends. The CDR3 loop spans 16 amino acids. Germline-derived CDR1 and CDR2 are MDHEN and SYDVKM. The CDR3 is CASIAPKGRLTDTQYF. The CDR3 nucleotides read TGTGCCAGCATCGCGCCCAAGGGTCGGTTAACAGATACGCAGTATTTT.

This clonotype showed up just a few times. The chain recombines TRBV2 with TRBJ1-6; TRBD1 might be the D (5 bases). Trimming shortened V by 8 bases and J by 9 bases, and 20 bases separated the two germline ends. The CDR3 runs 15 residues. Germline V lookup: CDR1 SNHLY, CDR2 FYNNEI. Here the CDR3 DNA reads TGTGCCAGCCAAGAGACAGCTCCCTCAGGTTCACCCCTCCACTTT. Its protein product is CASQETAPSGSPLHF.

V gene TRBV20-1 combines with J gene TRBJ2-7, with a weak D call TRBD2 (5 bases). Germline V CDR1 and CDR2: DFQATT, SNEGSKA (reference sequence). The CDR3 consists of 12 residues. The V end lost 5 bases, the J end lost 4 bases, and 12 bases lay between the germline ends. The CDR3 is CSAGERWYEQYF. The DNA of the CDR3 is TGCAGTGCTGGGGAGCGGTGGTACGAGCAGTACTTC.

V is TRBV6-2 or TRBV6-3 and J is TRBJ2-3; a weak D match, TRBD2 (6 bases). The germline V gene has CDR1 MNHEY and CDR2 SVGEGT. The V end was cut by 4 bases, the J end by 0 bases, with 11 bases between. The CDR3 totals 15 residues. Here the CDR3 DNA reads TGTGCCAGCAGTTTAATAGCGGCTAGCACAGATACGCAGTATTTT. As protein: CASSLIAASTDTQYF.

The chain's CDR3 is CASSGQGLVLASDTQYF. Written as DNA, the CDR3 is TGTGCCAGCAGCGGACAGGGACTGGTATTAGCTTCAGATACGCAGTATTTT. The chain uses TRBV6-1 and TRBJ2-3, with TRBD1 matching over 8 bases. Trimming removed 6 bases from V and 4 bases from J; junction bases left unmatched: 15. The germline V gene encodes CDR1 MNHNS and CDR2 SASEGT. The CDR3 extends over 17 amino acids.

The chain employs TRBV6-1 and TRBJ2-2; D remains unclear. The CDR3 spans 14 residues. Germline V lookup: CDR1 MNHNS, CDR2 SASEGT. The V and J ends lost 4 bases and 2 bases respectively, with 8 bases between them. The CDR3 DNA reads TGTGCCAGCAGTGCGCAGTTCAACACCGGGGAGCTGTTTTTT. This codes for CASSAQFNTGELFF.

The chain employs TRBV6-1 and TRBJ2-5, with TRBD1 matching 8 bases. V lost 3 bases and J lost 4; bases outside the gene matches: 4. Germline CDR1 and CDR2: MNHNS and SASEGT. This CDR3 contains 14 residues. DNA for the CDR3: TGTGCCAGCAGTGACCACAGGGGGTCAGAGACCCAGTACTTC. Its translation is CASSDHRGSETQYF.

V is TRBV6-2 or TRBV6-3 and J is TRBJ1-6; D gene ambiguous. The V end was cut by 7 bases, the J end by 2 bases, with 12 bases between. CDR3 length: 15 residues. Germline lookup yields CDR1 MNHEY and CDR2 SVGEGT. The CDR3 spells CASTNPWAYNSPLHF. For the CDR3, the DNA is TGTGCCAGCACCAACCCGTGGGCCTATAATTCACCCCTCCACTTT.

CDR3 amino acids: CAWGIDRALNYGYTF. The DNA for the CDR3 is TGTGCCTGGGGCATTGACAGGGCCCTTAACTATGGCTACACCTTC. The chain employs TRBV30 and TRBJ1-2; 7 bases map to TRBD1. Germline CDR1 is GTSNPN and CDR2 is SVGIG (reference sequence). The CDR3 runs to 15 residues. Trimming cost V 5 bases and J 1 base; bases outside gene matches: 10.

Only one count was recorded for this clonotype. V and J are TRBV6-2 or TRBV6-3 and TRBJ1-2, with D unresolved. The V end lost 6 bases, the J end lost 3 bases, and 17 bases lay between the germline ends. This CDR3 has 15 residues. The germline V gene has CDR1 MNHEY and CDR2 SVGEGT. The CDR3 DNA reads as TGTGCCAGCAGCTATTACAGATTTAAGGACTATGGCTACACCTTC. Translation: CASSYYRFKDYGYTF.

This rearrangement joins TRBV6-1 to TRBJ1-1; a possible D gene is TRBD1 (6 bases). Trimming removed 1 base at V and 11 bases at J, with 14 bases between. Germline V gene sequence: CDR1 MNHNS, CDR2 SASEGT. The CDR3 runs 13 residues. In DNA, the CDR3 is TGTGCCAGCAGTGAAGGTTTTCGAGGGGGGGCTTTCTTT. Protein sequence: CASSEGFRGGAFF.

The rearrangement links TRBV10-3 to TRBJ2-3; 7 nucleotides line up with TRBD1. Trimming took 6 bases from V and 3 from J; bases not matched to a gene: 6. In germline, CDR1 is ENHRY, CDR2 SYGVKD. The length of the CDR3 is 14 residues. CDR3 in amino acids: CAIRGDRETDTQYF. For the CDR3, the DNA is TGTGCCATCAGGGGAGACAGGGAGACAGATACGCAGTATTTT.

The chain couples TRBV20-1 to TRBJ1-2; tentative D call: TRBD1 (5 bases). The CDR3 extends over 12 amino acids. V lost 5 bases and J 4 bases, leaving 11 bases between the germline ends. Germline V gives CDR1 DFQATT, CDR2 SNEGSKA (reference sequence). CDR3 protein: CSAAAGTYGYTF. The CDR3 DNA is TGCAGTGCTGCTGCGGGGACCTATGGCTACACCTTC.

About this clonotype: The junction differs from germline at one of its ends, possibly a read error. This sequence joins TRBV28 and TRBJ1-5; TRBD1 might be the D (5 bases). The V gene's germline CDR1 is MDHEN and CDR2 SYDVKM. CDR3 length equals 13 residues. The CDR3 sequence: CATVGPSNQPHHF. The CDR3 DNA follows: TGTGCCACGGTGGGACCTAGCAATCAGCCCCACCATTTT.

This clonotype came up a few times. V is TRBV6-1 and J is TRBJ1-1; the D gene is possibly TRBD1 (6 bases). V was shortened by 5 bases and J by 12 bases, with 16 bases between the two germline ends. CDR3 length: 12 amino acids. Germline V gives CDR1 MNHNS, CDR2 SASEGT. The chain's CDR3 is CASSRDTEGSFF. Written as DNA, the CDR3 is TGTGCCAGCAGTCGGGACACCGAGGGTTCTTTCTTT.

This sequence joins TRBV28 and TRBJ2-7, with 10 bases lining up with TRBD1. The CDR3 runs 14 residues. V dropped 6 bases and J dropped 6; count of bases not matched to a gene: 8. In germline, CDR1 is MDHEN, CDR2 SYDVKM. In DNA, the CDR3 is TGTGCCAGCAGCCCGGGACAGGGGAGATCCGAGCAGTACTTC. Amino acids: CASSPGQGRSEQYF.

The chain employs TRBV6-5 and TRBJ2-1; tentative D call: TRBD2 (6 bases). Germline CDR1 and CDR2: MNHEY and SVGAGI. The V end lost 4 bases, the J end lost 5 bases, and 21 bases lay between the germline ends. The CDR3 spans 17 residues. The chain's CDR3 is CASSSPGAGSGNNEQFF. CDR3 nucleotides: TGTGCCAGCAGTTCTCCTGGGGCGGGGAGTGGAAACAATGAGCAGTTCTTC.

CDR3 in amino acids: CASSRVFGYEQYF. DNA of the CDR3: TGCGCCAGCAGCCGAGTCTTCGGCTACGAGCAGTACTTC. The chain couples TRBV4-3 to TRBJ2-7; D ambiguous. The V gene's germline CDR1 is LGHNA and CDR2 YSLEER. V lost 4 bases, J lost 3 bases, and 10 bases lay in between. The length of the CDR3 is 13 residues.

The CDR3: CATSDPGHPADYGYTF. In DNA form, the CDR3 reads TGTGCCACCAGTGACCCGGGACATCCGGCTGACTATGGCTACACCTTC. The chain uses TRBV24-1 and TRBJ1-2, with D possibly matching TRBD1 (6 bases). The CDR3 extends over 16 amino acids. The ends were cut back, 4 bases at V and 3 bases at J, with 17 bases in the middle. The germline gives CDR1 KGHDR, CDR2 SFDVKD.

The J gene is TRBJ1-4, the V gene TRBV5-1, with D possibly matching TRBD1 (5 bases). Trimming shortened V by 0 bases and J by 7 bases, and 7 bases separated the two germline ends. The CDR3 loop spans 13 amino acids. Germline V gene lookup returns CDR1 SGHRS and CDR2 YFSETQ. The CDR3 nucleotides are TGCGCCAGCAGCTTGGACGGGGGTGAAAAACTGTTTTTT. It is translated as CASSLDGGEKLFF.

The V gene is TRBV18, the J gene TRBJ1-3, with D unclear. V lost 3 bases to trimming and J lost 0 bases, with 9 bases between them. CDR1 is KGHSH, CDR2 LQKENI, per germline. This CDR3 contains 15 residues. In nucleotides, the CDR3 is TGTGCCAGCTCACCTCCGGGCTACTCTGGAAACACCATATATTTT. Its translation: CASSPPGYSGNTIYF.